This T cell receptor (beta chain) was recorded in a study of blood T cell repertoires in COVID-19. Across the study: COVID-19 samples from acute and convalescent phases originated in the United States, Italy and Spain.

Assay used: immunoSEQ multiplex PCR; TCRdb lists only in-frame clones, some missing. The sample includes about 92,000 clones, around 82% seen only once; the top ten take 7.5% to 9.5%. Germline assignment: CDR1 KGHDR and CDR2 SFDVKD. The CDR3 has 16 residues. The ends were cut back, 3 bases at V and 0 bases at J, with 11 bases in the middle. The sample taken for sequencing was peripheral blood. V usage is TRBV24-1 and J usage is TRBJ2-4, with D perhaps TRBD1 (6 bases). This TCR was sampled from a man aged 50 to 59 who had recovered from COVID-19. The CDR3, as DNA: TGTGCCACCAGTGATCCGGTAGGGGGAGCCAAAAACATTCAGTACTTC. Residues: CATSDPVGGAKNIQYF.